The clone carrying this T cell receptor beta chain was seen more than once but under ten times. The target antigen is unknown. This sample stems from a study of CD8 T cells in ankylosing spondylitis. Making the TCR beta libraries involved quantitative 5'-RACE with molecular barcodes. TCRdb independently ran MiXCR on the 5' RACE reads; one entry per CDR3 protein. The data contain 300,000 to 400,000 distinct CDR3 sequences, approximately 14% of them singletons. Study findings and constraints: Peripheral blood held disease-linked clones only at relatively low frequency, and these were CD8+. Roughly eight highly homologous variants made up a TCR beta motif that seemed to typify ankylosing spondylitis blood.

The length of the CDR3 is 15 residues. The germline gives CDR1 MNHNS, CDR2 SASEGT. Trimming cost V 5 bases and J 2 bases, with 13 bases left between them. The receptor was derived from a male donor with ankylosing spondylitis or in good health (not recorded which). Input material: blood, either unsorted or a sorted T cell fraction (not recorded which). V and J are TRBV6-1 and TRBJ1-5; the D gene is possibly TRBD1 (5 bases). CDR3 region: CASSRGRGGNQPQHF. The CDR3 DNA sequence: TGTGCCAGCAGTCGGGGGAGGGGTGGCAATCAGCCCCAGCATTTT.